This T cell receptor beta chain emerged from a study of monozygotic twins with inflammatory bowel disease. Germline V gene sequence: CDR1 LGHNA, CDR2 YSLEER. This CDR3 region has 13 residues. TCRalpha and TCRbeta cDNA was put through two nested PCRs of about 15 and 9 cycles. No DNA is given; TCRdb re-called the 5' RACE reads and lists each CDR3 protein once. In total, the table holds 440,000 or so distinct CDR3 sequences. V usage is TRBV4-3 and J usage is TRBJ1-2. The sequence was collected from a human donor with ulcerative colitis or Crohn's disease, or a healthy co-twin of an affected twin (not recorded which). Sequencing was carried out using blood. CDR3 region: CASSQDSFYGYTF.